This is a list of T cell receptor beta chains from one sample in a study of cytomegalovirus exposure and HLA in healthy donors. Data came from immunoSEQ multiplex PCR; TCRdb stores just in-frame clones and leaves some out. The table lists 200,000 or so clones, approximately 84% of them singletons. The sequenced sample consisted of PBMCs. These receptors all come from a man aged 18 to 30 in good health and CMV-seropositive. Both conserved end residues are part of each CDR3. Fields, in order: V gene, clone size, D gene, J gene, CDR3 length, CDR3 DNA, CDR3 protein. A D gene is named only where the DNA matches it firmly. Size is stated for part of the rows, as once, few or many counts, or as a class when the clone is expanded.

TRBV4-3,-,TRBD2,TRBJ2-1,15,TGCGCCAGCAGCCCCAGCGGGAGGGCCTCCAATGAGCAGTTCTTC,CASSPSGRASNEQFF
TRBV4-1,-,TRBD2,TRBJ2-1,21,TGCGCCAGCAGCCAAGATTACGCAGGAGCGGGGCCCCTTATAACCTACAATGAGCAGTTCTTC,CASSQDYAGAGPLITYNEQFF
TRBV4-2,-,TRBD1,TRBJ2-7,17,TGTGCCAGCAGCCAAGATGGTCGGGGCAGGGGGTCCTACGAGCAGTACTTC,CASSQDGRGRGSYEQYF
TRBV11-2,-,-,TRBJ2-7,14,TGTGCCAGCAGGTTCTTGGGGGCCTCCTACGAGCAGTACTTC,CASRFLGASYEQYF
TRBV5-4,-,TRBD2,TRBJ2-7,15,TGTGCCAGCAGCTTGGGTAGCGGGAGGGGCTACGAGCAGTACTTC,CASSLGSGRGYEQYF
TRBV30,-,-,TRBJ2-1,14,TGTGCCTGGGGCCTAGCGTCCCCCTACAATGAGCAGTTCTTC,CAWGLASPYNEQFF
TRBV7-9,-,TRBD1,TRBJ2-7,16,TGTGCCAGCAGCCACATCGACCGGGACAGGGACTACGAGCAGTACTTC,CASSHIDRDRDYEQYF
TRBV7-8,-,TRBD2,TRBJ2-7,17,TGTGCCAGCAGCCGGGCGCTAACTAGCGGGAGTTCCTACGAGCAGTACTTC,CASSRALTSGSSYEQYF
TRBV11-2,-,-,TRBJ1-4,11,TGTGCCAGCAGCCGGGATGAAAAACTGTTTTTT,CASSRDEKLFF
TRBV14,-,TRBD1,TRBJ1-2,14,TGTGCCAGCAGCCAAGCAGGGGGCCTCTATGGCTACACCTTC,CASSQAGGLYGYTF
TRBV27,-,TRBD1,TRBJ2-1,14,TGTGCCAGCAGTTTATGGCAGGGGGCCGATGAGCAGTTCTTC,CASSLWQGADEQFF
TRBV6-1,-,-,TRBJ2-7,14,TGTGCCAGCAGTGAATATGGGCCTCCCTACGAGCAGTACTTC,CASSEYGPPYEQYF
TRBV5-6,-,-,TRBJ1-2,14,TGTGCCAGCAGCTCCCCTACTCTTGGCTATGGCTACACCTTC,CASSSPTLGYGYTF
TRBV28,-,-,TRBJ2-2,12,TGTGCCAGCAGCCTGAACACCGGGGAGCTGTTTTTT,CASSLNTGELFF
TRBV4-2,once,TRBD2,TRBJ2-5,19,TGTGCCAGCAGCCAAGATCTGACTAGCGGGAGCCCATCCCGGGAGACCCAGTACTTC,CASSQDLTSGSPSRETQYF
TRBV19,-,TRBD1,TRBJ1-5,17,TGTGCCAGTAGTATGCTTGGACAGGGGAATAGCAATCAGCCCCAGCATTTT,CASSMLGQGNSNQPQHF
TRBV27,-,TRBD2,TRBJ2-7,15,TGTGCCAGCTCCGTATGGGCGGGAGGGACCTACGAGCAGTACTTC,CASSVWAGGTYEQYF
TRBV5-4,-,-,TRBJ1-2,18,TGTGCCAGCAGCTTAGGGGTCTCTAGGGGGAATCCGAACTATGGCTACACCTTC,CASSLGVSRGNPNYGYTF
TRBV7-2,-,-,TRBJ2-2,11,TGTGCCGGTTCTCAGGGCGGGGAGCTGTTTTTT,CAGSQGGELFF
TRBV6-5,-,-,TRBJ2-5,16,TGTGCCAGCAGTTACGGGACAACGAGGTACCAAGAGACCCAGTACTTC,CASSYGTTRYQETQYF
TRBV6-1,-,TRBD2,TRBJ2-1,15,TGTGCCAGCAGTGAAGAGGGACTAGCCTACAATGAGCAGTTCTTC,CASSEEGLAYNEQFF
TRBV7-8,-,TRBD1,TRBJ2-2,13,TGTGCCAGCGGGGCCAGGGGGACCGGGGAGCTGTTTTTT,CASGARGTGELFF
TRBV10-3,-,TRBD2,TRBJ2-7,14,TGTGCCATCAGTGAGTTTGTAGCGGGGTACGAGCAGTACTTC,CAISEFVAGYEQYF
TRBV11-2,-,-,TRBJ2-3,16,TGTGCCAGCAGCCGGGGAGGGGGACTAAGCACAGATACGCAGTATTTT,CASSRGGGLSTDTQYF
TRBV29-1,-,-,TRBJ2-5,11,TGCAGCACACAGTACCAAGAGACCCAGTACTTC,CSTQYQETQYF
TRBV28,-,TRBD1,TRBJ2-7,14,TGTGCCAGCAGGGAATCCGGGACAGGGAACGAGCAGTACTTC,CASRESGTGNEQYF
TRBV30,-,TRBD1,TRBJ1-1,14,TGTGCCTGGAGTTGGGACAGGGGGGGAACTGAAGCTTTCTTT,CAWSWDRGGTEAFF
TRBV19,-,TRBD1,TRBJ1-5,14,TGTGCCAGTACCCACGGGACAGCGAATCAGCCCCAGCATTTT,CASTHGTANQPQHF
TRBV6-5,-,-,TRBJ2-7,13,TGTGCCAGCAGTGCCGGCACAGGGTTCGAGCAGTACTTC,CASSAGTGFEQYF
TRBV4-2,-,TRBD2,TRBJ2-3,17,TGTGCCAGCAGCCAGTCCCTTGCGGGAGCCCTCACAGATACGCAGTATTTT,CASSQSLAGALTDTQYF
TRBV28,-,-,TRBJ1-1,10,TGTGCCAGCAAAGCCACCGAAGCTTTCTTT,CASKATEAFF
TRBV5-1,-,-,TRBJ1-3,17,TGCGCCAGCAGCCCCTCCCGAGAGACAAGCTCTGGAAACACCATATATTTT,CASSPSRETSSGNTIYF
TRBV7-9,-,TRBD2,TRBJ2-1,15,TGTGCCAGCAGGGTCGGGCTAGCGGGAGAGGATGAGCAGTTCTTC,CASRVGLAGEDEQFF
TRBV27,-,TRBD1,TRBJ1-2,15,TGTGCCAGCAGTCTCTCCCCGACAGGGGGCTATGGCTACACCTTC,CASSLSPTGGYGYTF
TRBV5-6,-,TRBD1,TRBJ1-2,17,TGTGCCAGCAGCTTGCCCTGGACAGGGGGCGCTTCCTATGGCTACACCTTC,CASSLPWTGGASYGYTF
TRBV9,few,TRBD2,TRBJ2-1,19,TGTGCCAGCAGCACCCCGGGACTAGCGGGGATAAGCTCCTACAATGAGCAGTTCTTC,CASSTPGLAGISSYNEQFF
TRBV6-5,-,-,TRBJ2-1,15,TGTGCCAGCAGGATAACAGGTCCTGTCTACAATGAGCAGTTCTTC,CASRITGPVYNEQFF
TRBV6-5,-,TRBD1,TRBJ2-3,15,TGTGCCAGCAGTCTCATCGACAGGGTCGCAGATACGCAGTATTTT,CASSLIDRVADTQYF
TRBV6-1,-,-,TRBJ2-1,15,TGTGCCAGCAGTGAAGGCCAGGCCGTCTACAATGAGCAGTTCTTC,CASSEGQAVYNEQFF
TRBV30,-,-,TRBJ1-1,12,TGTGCCTGGGGACAGACGAACACTGAAGCTTTCTTT,CAWGQTNTEAFF
TRBV28,-,-,TRBJ2-1,15,TGTGCCACCAAGCCCCCGGGACTCTTATACAATGAGCAGTTCTTC,CATKPPGLLYNEQFF
TRBV11-3,-,TRBD1,TRBJ2-7,16,TGTGCCAGCAGCTTACGCCGACAGGGGGCTAGGGACGAGCAGTACTTC,CASSLRRQGARDEQYF
TRBV6-4,-,TRBD1,TRBJ2-6,14,TGTGCCAGCGCGGACAGGGCTGGGGCCAACGTCCTGACTTTC,CASADRAGANVLTF
TRBV5-1,-,-,TRBJ2-7,12,TGCGCCAGCAGCCCGAGGGCTGACGAGCAGTACTTC,CASSPRADEQYF